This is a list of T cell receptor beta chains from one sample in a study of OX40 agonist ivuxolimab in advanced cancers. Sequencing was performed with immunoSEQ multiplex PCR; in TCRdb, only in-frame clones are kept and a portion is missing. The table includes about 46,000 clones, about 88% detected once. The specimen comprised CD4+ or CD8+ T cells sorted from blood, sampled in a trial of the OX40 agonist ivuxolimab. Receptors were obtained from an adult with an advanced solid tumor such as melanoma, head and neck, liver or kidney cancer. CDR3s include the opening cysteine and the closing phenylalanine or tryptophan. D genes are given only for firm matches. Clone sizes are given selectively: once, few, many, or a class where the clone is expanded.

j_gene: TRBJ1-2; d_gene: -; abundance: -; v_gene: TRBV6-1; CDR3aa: CASSEAINSGDYGYTF
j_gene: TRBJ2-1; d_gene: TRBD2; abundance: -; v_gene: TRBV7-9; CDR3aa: CASSFGLAGEFLEQFF
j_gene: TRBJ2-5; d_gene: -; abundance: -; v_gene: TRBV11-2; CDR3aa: CASSLQQTQYF
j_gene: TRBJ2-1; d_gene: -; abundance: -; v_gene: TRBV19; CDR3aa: CASSIPLDEQFF
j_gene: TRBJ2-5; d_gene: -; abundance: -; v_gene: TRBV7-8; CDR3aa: CASSPTGGIETQYF
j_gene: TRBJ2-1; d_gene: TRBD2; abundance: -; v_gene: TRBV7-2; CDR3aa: CASSFSGGAWNEQFF
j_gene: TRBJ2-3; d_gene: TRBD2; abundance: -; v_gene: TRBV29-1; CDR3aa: CSVKGVAGYRLGTQYF
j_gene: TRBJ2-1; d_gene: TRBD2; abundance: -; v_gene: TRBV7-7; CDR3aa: CASSLVLAGQQFF
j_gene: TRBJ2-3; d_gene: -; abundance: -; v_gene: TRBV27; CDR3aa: CASSPVGSRDTQYF
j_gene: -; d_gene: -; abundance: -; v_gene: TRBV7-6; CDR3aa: CASSPGLSRDYEQYF
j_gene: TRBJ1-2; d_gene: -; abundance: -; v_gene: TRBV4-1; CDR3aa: CASSPLRDILAGYTF
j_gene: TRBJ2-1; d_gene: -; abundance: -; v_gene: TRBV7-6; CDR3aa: CASSLVGRVYEQFF
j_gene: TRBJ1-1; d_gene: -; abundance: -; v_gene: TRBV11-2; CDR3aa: CASSRLSGYTEAFF
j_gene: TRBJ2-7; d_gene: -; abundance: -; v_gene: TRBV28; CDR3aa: CASSWPLSGALSEQYF
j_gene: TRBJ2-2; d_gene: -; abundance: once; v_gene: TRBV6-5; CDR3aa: CASRLEGANTGELFF
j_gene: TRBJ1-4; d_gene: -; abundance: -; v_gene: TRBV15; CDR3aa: CATSLLRGQLFF
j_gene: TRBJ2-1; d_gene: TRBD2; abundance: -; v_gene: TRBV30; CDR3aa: CAWTAGVANEQFF
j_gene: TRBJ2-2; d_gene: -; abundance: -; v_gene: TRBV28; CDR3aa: CASSVGGTDTGELFF
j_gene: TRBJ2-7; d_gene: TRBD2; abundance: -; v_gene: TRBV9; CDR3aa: CASSVGLAHEQYF
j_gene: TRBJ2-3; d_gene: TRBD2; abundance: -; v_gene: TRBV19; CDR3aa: CASSLGGRTDTQYF
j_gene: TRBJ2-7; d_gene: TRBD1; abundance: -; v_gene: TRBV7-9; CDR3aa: CASSLTGQTYEQYF
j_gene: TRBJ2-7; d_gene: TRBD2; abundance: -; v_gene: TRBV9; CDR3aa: CASSASGTSGYEQYF
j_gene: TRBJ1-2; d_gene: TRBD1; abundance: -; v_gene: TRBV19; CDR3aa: CASRATGGYGYTF
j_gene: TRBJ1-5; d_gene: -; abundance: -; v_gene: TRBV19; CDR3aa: CASSITGVQGSNQPQHF
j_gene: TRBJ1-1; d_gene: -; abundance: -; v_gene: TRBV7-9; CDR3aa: CASIFGVNTEAFF
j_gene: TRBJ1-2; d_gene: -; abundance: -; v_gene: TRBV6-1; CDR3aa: CASSEGMGRGGYYGYTF
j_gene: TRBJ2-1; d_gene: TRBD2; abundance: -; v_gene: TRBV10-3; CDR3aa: CAISDRIAGEGEQFF
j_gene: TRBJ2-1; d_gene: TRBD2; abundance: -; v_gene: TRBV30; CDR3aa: CAWTGLAGEQFF
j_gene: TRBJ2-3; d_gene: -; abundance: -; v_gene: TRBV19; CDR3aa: CASKVGGSTDTQYF
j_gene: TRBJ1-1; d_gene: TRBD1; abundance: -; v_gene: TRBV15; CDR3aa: CATSRDPGGLAEAFF
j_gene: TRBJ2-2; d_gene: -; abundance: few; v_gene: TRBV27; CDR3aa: CASSLEGAGELFF
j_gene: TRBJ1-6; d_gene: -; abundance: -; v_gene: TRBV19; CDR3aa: CASSIGLYNSPLHF
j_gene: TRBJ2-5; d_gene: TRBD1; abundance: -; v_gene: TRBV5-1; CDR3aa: CASSPWTGGMEETQYF
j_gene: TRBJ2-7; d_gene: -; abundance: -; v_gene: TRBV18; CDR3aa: CASSPGGPNYEQYF
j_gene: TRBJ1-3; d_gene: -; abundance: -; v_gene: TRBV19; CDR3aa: CASRAQGTGNTIYF
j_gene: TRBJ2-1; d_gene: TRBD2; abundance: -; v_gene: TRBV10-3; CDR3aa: CAISGTSGDNEQFF
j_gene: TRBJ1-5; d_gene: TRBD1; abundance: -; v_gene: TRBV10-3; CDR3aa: CASGTGRDHSNQPQHF
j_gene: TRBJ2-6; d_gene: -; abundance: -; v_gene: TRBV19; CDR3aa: CASSIVSGANVLTF
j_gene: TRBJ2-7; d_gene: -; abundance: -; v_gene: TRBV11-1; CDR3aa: CASSLGRGTEQYF
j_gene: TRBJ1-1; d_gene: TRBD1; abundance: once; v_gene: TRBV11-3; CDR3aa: CASSPGQGDAEAFF